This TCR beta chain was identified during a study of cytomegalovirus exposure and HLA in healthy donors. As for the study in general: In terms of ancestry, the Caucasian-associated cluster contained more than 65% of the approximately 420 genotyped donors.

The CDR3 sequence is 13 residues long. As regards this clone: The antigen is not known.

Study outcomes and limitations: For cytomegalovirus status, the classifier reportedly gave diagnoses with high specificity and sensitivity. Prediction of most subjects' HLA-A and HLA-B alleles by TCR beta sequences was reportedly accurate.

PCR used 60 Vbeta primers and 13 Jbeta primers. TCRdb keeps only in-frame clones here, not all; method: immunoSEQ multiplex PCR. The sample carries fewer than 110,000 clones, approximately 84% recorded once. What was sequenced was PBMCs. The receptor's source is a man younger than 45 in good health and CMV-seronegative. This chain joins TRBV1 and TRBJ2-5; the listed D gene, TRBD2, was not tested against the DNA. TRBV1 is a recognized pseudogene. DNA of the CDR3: TGCACCCGTTTAGCGGGGGGGGTGGAGACCCAGTACTTC. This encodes CTRLAGGVETQYF.